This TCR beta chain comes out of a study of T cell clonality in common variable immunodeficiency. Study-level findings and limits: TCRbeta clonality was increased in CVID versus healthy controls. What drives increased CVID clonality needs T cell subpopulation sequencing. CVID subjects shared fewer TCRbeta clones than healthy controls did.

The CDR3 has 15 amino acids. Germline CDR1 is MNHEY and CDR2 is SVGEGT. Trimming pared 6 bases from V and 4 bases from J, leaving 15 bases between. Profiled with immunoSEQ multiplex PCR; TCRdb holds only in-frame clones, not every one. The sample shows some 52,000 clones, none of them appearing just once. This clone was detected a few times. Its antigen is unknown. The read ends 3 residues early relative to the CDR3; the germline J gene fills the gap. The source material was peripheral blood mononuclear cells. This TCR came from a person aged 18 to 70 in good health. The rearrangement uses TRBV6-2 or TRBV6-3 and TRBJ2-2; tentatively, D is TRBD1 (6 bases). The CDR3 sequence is CASRQTGFVTGELFF. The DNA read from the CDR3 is TGTGCCAGCAGGCAAACAGGGTTCGTCACCGGGGAG.